This TCR beta chain was found in a study of T cells in localized non-small cell lung cancer. Study results and limitations: The study found T cell clonality highest in uninvolved adjacent lung, above tumor. Detection in adjacent lung was observed for a median around 55 of the top 100 tumor clones. Longer overall survival accompanied higher blood T cell density.

The CDR3 consists of 15 residues. The V gene's germline CDR1 is SQVTM and CDR2 ANQGSEA. The germline V and J ends were trimmed by 6 bases and 0 bases, with 15 bases remaining between them. Worth noting for this clone: Its specificity is not known.

Assay: immunoSEQ multiplex PCR; the TCRdb copy retains only in-frame clones and omits some. The sample records tens of thousands of clones, around 87% being singletons. This chain joins TRBV29-1 and TRBJ2-1; the D gene could be TRBD1 or TRBD2 (6 bases each). This specimen was PBMCs, taken before any cancer treatment. This clonotype originated in a female donor with stage II lung adenocarcinoma. In nucleotides, the CDR3 is TGCAGCGTCAGGAGGGGGGTGAGCTCCTACAATGAGCAGTTCTTC. The encoded protein is CSVRRGVSSYNEQFF.